The 24 T cell receptor beta chains below were found in one sample sequenced in a study of blood T cell repertoires in COVID-19. Produced via immunoSEQ multiplex PCR; TCRdb's table is partial and in-frame only. The sample yields roughly 570,000 clones, around 90% seen once. The sample comprised peripheral blood. These receptors were obtained from a woman between 50 and 59 years old with COVID-19, enrolled during active disease.

The J gene is TRBJ1-4, the V gene TRBV6-5; TRBD1 aligns across 8 bases. CDR1 MNHEY and CDR2 SVGAGI come from the germline V gene. The CDR3 covers 14 residues. The junction had 6 bases not matched to a gene; V was cut back by 5 bases and J by 7 bases. CDR3 protein: CASSHDRGIEKLFF. The DNA of the CDR3 is TGTGCCAGCAGTCATGACAGGGGTATTGAAAAACTGTTTTTT.

V gene TRBV7-9 combines with J gene TRBJ1-5; 8 bases line up with TRBD1. V dropped 3 bases and J dropped 3; count of bases not matched to a gene: 1. CDR3 size: 14 residues. Per germline, CDR1 SEHNR and CDR2 FQNEAQ (reference sequence). For the CDR3, the DNA is TGTGCCAGCAGCTTGGGACAGGTCAATCAGCCCCAGCATTTT. Amino acids: CASSLGQVNQPQHF. Based on the CDR3 plus reference TRBV7-9 and TRBJ1-5, the full variable domain is DTGVSQNPRHKITKRGQNVTFRCDPISEHNRLYWYRQTLGQGPEFLTYFQNEAQLEKSRLLSDRFSAERPKGSFSTLEIQRTEQGDSAMYLCASSLGQVNQPQHFGDGTRLSIL.

The table lists this clone with a few counts. The chain uses TRBV6-5 and TRBJ1-6; tentatively, D is TRBD1 (5 bases). V was cut by 8 bases and J by 14 bases, with 13 bases left in between. This CDR3 is 11 amino acids long. Germline V gene sequence: CDR1 MNHEY, CDR2 SVGAGI. The CDR3 DNA reads as TGTGCCAGCCAACAGGCCAGAACCCTCCACTTT. It codes for CASQQARTLHF.

V is TRBV3-1 (or the pseudogene TRBV3-2) and J is TRBJ2-1; D uncertain. The CDR3 is 17 residues long. Trimming removed 1 base from V and 0 bases from J, with 13 bases in between. Germline values: CDR1 LGHDT, CDR2 YNNKEL (reference sequence). In DNA form, the CDR3 reads TGTGCCAGCAGCCAAGCCCTCGGTGCTAGCTCCTACAATGAGCAGTTCTTC. This translates into CASSQALGASSYNEQFF.

There are many counts of this clone. Other nucleotide sequences from this sample produce the same CDR3. The V and J genes are TRBV27 and TRBJ2-5; perhaps TRBD1 as D (6 bases). The V end was cut by 0 bases, the J end by 4 bases, with 9 bases between. Germline V gives CDR1 MNHEY, CDR2 SMNVEV (reference sequence). The CDR3 is 14 residues long. The CDR3 DNA follows: TGTGCCAGCAGTTTATCGACAGGTCGAGAGACCCAGTACTTC. Its protein product is CASSLSTGRETQYF.

This clone occurred once. The chain uses TRBV12-3 or TRBV12-4 and TRBJ2-2; D is unclear. The CDR3 spans 13 residues. V shed 6 bases and J shed 5 bases, with 10 bases lying between them. This CDR3 reads CASSPTVTGELFF. The DNA for the CDR3 is TGTGCCAGCAGCCCCACAGTAACCGGGGAGCTGTTTTTT.

The chain uses TRBV9 and TRBJ1-6, with unresolved D. The CDR3 is 15 amino acids. V was trimmed by 4 bases and J by 13 bases, leaving 21 bases between them. Germline assignment: CDR1 SGDLS and CDR2 YYNGEE. The DNA for the CDR3 is TGTGCCAGCAGCCTCACGTCAGGACTAACTGAGCCCCTCCACTTT. Translated, it gives CASSLTSGLTEPLHF.

This clone was seen a single time. This chain connects TRBV11-2 to TRBJ1-2, with D unresolved. Germline-derived CDR1 and CDR2 are SGHAT and FQNNGV. Trimming shortened V by 4 bases and J by 8 bases, and 8 bases separated the two germline ends. The CDR3 covers 11 residues. The CDR3 DNA sequence: TGTGCCAGCAGCTCGGGTGGGGGCTACACCTTC. Protein sequence: CASSSGGGYTF. The complete variable domain, with remaining parts taken from reference TRBV11-2 and TRBJ1-2, reads EAGVAQSPRYKIIEKRQSVAFWCNPISGHATLYWYQQILGQGPKLLIQFQNNGVVDDSQLPKDRFSAERLKGVDSTLKIQPAKLEDSAVYLCASSSGGGYTFGSGTRLTVV.

V and J are TRBV25-1 and TRBJ2-3; possibly TRBD1 for D (5 bases). Germline CDR1 is MGHDK and CDR2 is SYGVNS. Trimming pared 7 bases from V and 3 bases from J, leaving 11 bases between. The CDR3 loop spans 13 amino acids. CDR3 nucleotides: TGTGCCAGCAATGGACACGAGACAGATACGCAGTATTTT. Protein: CASNGHETDTQYF.

The chain combines TRBV11-2 with TRBJ2-1; 9 bases fit TRBD1. Germline V gene sequence: CDR1 SGHAT, CDR2 FQNNGV. V was pared by 5 bases and J by 7 bases, with 12 bases of the junction left unmatched. The CDR3 spans 16 residues. CDR3 sequence (DNA): TGTGCCAGCAGCCCGCCCGGGACAGGGAAAGGGAATGAGCAGTTCTTC. It translates to CASSPPGTGKGNEQFF.

This clone has a single count. The rearrangement joins TRBV7-8 to TRBJ1-4, with TRBD1 identical over 8 bases. The CDR3 has 15 residues. Looked up from germline, CDR1 is SGHVS and CDR2 is FQNEAQ. After removal of 5 bases from V and 4 bases from J, the junction contained 6 bases not matched to a gene. CDR3 amino acids: CASSNRTGNNEKLFF. CDR3 nucleotide sequence: TGTGCCAGCAGCAACCGGACAGGGAATAATGAAAAACTGTTTTTT.

The rearrangement links TRBV5-4 to TRBJ2-4, with TRBD1 as a possible D gene (5 bases). The germline gives CDR1 SGHNT, CDR2 YYREEE (reference sequence). The CDR3 contains 15 residues. V was trimmed by 4 bases and J by 5 bases, leaving 16 bases between them. This CDR3 is CASSPYAGFENIQYF. The CDR3 bases are TGTGCCAGCAGCCCCTATGCAGGGTTTGAAAACATTCAGTACTTC.

This sequence joins TRBV5-1 and TRBJ1-3; no firm D call. The germline V gene has CDR1 SGHRS and CDR2 YFSETQ. This CDR3 is built from 15 residues. The germline V and J ends were trimmed by 4 bases and 3 bases, with 14 bases remaining between them. The CDR3 nucleotides are TGCGCCAGCAGCCTTACCAGTTTGATTGGAAACACCATATATTTT. This translates into CASSLTSLIGNTIYF.

The CDR3 is CASSARQGARTEAFF. In nucleotides, the CDR3 is TGTGCCAGCAGCGCCCGACAGGGGGCGCGAACTGAAGCTTTCTTT. The chain joins TRBV7-6 to TRBJ1-1, with 10 bases lining up with TRBD1. This CDR3 comprises 15 residues. Germline CDR1 SGHVS, CDR2 FNYEAQ. V lost 5 bases, J lost 5 bases, and 8 bases stayed unmatched.

The genes are TRBV19 and TRBJ1-2, with D perhaps matching TRBD1 (5 bases). Germline V CDR1 and CDR2: LNHDA, SQIVND (reference sequence). The CDR3 length is 17 residues. V was shortened by 3 bases and J by 0 bases, with 17 bases between the two germline ends. CDR3 coding DNA: TGTGCCAGTAGTATCTCTCCAGGGAAGGGGACTAACTATGGCTACACCTTC. It specifies CASSISPGKGTNYGYTF.

The chain uses TRBV12-2 and TRBJ1-1. TRBV12-2 is a listed pseudogene. The CDR3 is 17 amino acids. For the CDR3, the DNA is TGTGCAAGTCGCCCGCAGTGTAGGAGCGTTATGAACACTGAAGCTTTCTTT. The encoded protein is CASRPQCRSVMNTEAFF.

The chain recombines TRBV11-3 with TRBJ2-7; a weak D match, TRBD2 (5 bases). The CDR3 covers 13 residues. V was pared by 5 bases and J by 5 bases, with 13 bases between. Germline values: CDR1 SGHNT, CDR2 YENEEA. This CDR3 reads CASSPGVLDEQYF. The CDR3 DNA reads TGTGCCAGCAGCCCCGGGGTGCTAGACGAGCAGTACTTC.

CDR3 in amino acids: CASSLLAGSLNEQFF. The CDR3 region has the DNA TGTGCCAGCAGCTTACTAGCGGGGTCTTTAAATGAGCAGTTCTTC. The J gene is TRBJ2-1, the V gene TRBV3-1 (or the pseudogene TRBV3-2), with 10 bases that match TRBD2. CDR1 LGHDT and CDR2 YNNKEL come from the germline V gene (reference sequence). This CDR3 comprises 15 residues. V was clipped by 5 bases and J by 7 bases; unmatched bases: 8.

This clone was picked up a small number of times. The chain joins TRBV10-2 to TRBJ1-2; perhaps TRBD1 as D (5 bases). CDR1 and CDR2 from the germline V gene are WSHSY and SAAADI. This CDR3 spans 13 amino acids. Trimming left V 3 bases short and J 3 bases short, with 8 bases between. CDR3 protein: CASSEMTDYGYTF. The CDR3 nucleotides read TGCGCCAGCAGTGAAATGACAGACTATGGCTACACCTTC.

Worth noting for this clone: One end of the junction is discordant with germline, which a read error may explain. The chain uses TRBV6-5 and TRBJ1-5; D may be TRBD1 (6 bases). The CDR3 runs to 13 residues. Germline V gives CDR1 MNHEY, CDR2 SVGAGI. CDR3 region: CASNYREDQPQHF. The CDR3 region has the DNA TGTGCCAGCAATTACAGGGAGGATCAGCCCCAGCATTTT.

This chain connects TRBV27 to TRBJ2-2, with a tentative D call TRBD1 (5 bases). Germline CDR1 is MNHEY and CDR2 is SMNVEV (reference sequence). CDR3 size: 13 residues. The ends were cut back, 6 bases at V and 7 bases at J, with 12 bases in the middle. The CDR3 loop reads CASRKGRGGELFF. As DNA, the CDR3 is TGTGCCAGCAGGAAGGGAAGGGGCGGGGAGCTGTTTTTT.

This chain connects TRBV5-4 to TRBJ1-4; the match to TRBD1 covers 11 bases. The germline V gene encodes CDR1 SGHNT and CDR2 YYREEE (reference sequence). V dropped 5 bases and J dropped 5; count of bases not matched to a gene: 2. CDR3 length equals 14 residues. This CDR3 is CASRRDRGNEKLFF. The CDR3 DNA sequence: TGTGCCAGCAGGAGGGACAGGGGGAATGAAAAACTGTTTTTT.

This clone was seen a single time. Within the sample, other DNA sequences also encode this same CDR3. The chain recombines TRBV6-2 or TRBV6-3 with TRBJ1-2, with D tentatively TRBD1 (5 bases). The CDR3 extends over 14 amino acids. CDR1 and CDR2 from the germline V gene are MNHEY and SVGEGT. The V gene lost 4 bases and the J gene lost 4 bases, with 13 bases spanning the gap. CDR3 nucleotides: TGTGCCAGCAGTTTGGGGCGGCTGTCCTATGGCTACACCTTC. Residues: CASSLGRLSYGYTF.

The chain combines TRBV19 with TRBJ1-1; D gene ambiguous. Germline V lookup: CDR1 LNHDA, CDR2 SQIVND (reference sequence). The ends were cut back, 3 bases at V and 5 bases at J, with 13 bases in the middle. The CDR3 sequence is 14 residues long. The CDR3 reads CASSISGWSTEAFF. The CDR3 region has the DNA TGTGCCAGTAGTATTTCGGGGTGGAGTACTGAAGCTTTCTTT.